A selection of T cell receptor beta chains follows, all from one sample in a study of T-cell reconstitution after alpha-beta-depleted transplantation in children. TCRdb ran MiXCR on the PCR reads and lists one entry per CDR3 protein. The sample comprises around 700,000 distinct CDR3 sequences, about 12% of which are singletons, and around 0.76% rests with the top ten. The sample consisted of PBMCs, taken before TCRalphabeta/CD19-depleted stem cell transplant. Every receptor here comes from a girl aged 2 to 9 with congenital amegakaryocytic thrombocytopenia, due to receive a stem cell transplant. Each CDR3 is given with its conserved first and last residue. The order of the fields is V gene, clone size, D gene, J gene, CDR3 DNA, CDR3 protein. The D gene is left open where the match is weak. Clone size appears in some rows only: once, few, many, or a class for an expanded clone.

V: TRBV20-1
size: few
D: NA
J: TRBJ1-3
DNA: TGCAGTGCTAGCGGGGTTACAGGTGGAAACACCATATATTTT
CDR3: CSASGVTGGNTIYF

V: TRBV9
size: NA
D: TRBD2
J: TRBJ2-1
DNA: TGTGCCAGCAGCGTACCCCCGGGACTATCGGCCAATGAGCAGTTCTTC
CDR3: CASSVPPGLSANEQFF

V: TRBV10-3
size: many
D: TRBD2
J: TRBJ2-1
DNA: TGTGCCATCAGCTTGACTAGCGAGAGAGACTACAATGAGCAGTTCTTC
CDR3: CAISLTSERDYNEQFF

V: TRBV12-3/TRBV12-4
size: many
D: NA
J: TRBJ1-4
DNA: TGTGCCAGCAGCTCCCGGGGGTTTGAAAAACTGTTTTTT
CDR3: CASSSRGFEKLFF

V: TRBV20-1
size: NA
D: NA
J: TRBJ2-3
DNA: TGCAGTGCCCCGACTCGGGCGGGCCCCACAGATACGCAGTATTTT
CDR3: CSAPTRAGPTDTQYF

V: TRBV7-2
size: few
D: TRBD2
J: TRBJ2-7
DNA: TGTGCCAGCAGCTTTCTGTCCTCTATAGCGGGCCCCGAGCAGTACTTC
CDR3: CASSFLSSIAGPEQYF

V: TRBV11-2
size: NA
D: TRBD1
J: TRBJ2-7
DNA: TGTGCCAGCAGCTTAGATCTGGGGACAGCCATGGTCTACGAGCAGTACTTC
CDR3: CASSLDLGTAMVYEQYF

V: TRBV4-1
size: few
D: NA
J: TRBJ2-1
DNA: TGCGCCAGCAGCATTACTGGTCGGAACAATGAGCAGTTCTTC
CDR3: CASSITGRNNEQFF

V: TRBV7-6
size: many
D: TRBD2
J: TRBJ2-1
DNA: TGTGCCAGCAGCGACGGACTAGCGGGAGCAGTAAGTGGTGAGCAGTTCTTC
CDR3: CASSDGLAGAVSGEQFF

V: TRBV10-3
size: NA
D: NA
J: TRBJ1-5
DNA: TGTGCCATCAGTCAGGGCAATCAGCCCCAGCATTTT
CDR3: CAISQGNQPQHF

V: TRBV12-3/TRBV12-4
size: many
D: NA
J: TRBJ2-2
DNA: TGTGCCAGCAGTTTAGCTGGGGGAGTACATCCGAGGTCCGGGGAGCTGTTTTTT
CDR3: CASSLAGGVHPRSGELFF

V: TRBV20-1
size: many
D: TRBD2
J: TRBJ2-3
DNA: TGCAGTGCTGGGTCCCGACTAGCAGGCACAGATACGCAGTATTTT
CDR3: CSAGSRLAGTDTQYF

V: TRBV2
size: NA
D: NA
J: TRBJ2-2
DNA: TGTGCCAGCAACCTCCCTGGACTTGGACCCACCGGGGAGCTGTTTTTT
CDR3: CASNLPGLGPTGELFF

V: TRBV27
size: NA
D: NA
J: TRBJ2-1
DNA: TGTGCCAGCAGTTTATACAGGGACCCCTACAATGAGCAGTTCTTC
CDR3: CASSLYRDPYNEQFF

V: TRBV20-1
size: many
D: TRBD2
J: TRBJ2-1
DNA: TGCAGTGCTAGAATAAGAGGGACTAGCGGGAGCTCCTACAATGAGCAGTTCTTC
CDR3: CSARIRGTSGSSYNEQFF

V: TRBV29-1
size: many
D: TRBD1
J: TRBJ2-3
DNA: TGCAGCGTCCAGACAGGGGGGAACACAGATACGCAGTATTTT
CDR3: CSVQTGGNTDTQYF

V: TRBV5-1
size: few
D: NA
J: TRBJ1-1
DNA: TGCGCCAGCAGTTATACGGATAACACTGAAGCTTTCTTT
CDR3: CASSYTDNTEAFF

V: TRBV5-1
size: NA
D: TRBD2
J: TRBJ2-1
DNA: TGCGCCAGCAGCTTGGATACTAGCGGGAGTATACCGAATGAGCAGTTCTTC
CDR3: CASSLDTSGSIPNEQFF

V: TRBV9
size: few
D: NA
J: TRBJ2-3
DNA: TGTGCCAGCAGCGTAGAACCCGCAGATACGCAGTATTTT
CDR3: CASSVEPADTQYF

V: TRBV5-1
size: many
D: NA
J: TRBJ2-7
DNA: TGTGCCAGCAGTTTAGGTCGGAGCTCCTACGAGCAGTACTTC
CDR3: CASSLGRSSYEQYF

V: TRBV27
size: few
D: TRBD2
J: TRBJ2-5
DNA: TGTGCCAGCAACCAGAGGGGAGCGGGAGAGAGTGAGACCCAGTACTTC
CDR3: CASNQRGAGESETQYF

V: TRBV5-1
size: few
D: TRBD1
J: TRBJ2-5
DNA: TGCGCCAGCAGCCAGAACGACAGGGGGCATTACATAGAGACCCAGTACTTC
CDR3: CASSQNDRGHYIETQYF

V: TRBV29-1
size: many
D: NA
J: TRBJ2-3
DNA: TGCAGCGCCGACCCCGATTCTAGCACAGATACGCAGTATTTT
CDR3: CSADPDSSTDTQYF

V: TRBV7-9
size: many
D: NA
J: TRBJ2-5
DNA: TGTGCCAGCAAGCTTACCGGGGAAGAGACCCAGTACTTC
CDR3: CASKLTGEETQYF

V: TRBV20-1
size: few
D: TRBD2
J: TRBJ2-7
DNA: TGCAGTGCTAGTCCCGGACTAGTTTCCTACGAGCAGTACTTC
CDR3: CSASPGLVSYEQYF

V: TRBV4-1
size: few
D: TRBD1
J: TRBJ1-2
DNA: TGCGCCAGCACGCCAAATGGGCAGGGGGCGCGTGGCTACACCTTC
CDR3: CASTPNGQGARGYTF

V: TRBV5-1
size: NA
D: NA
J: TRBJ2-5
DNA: TGCGCCAGCAGCTCCCGCCGACAGGCAGGTCAAGAGACCCAGTACTTC
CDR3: CASSSRRQAGQETQYF

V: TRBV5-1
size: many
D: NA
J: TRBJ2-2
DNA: TGCGCCACCAGGGTGCTAGCAGGGACCGGGGAGCTGTTTTTT
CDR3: CATRVLAGTGELFF

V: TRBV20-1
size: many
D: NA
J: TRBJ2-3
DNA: TGCAGTGCTAGAGATCTCGCGCAGGTCCGGCGAGATACGCAGTATTTT
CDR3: CSARDLAQVRRDTQYF

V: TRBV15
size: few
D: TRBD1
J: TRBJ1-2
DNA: TGTGCCACCAGCGGCTTCCCCGGGACAGGAGGATCTAACTATGGCTACACCTTC
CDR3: CATSGFPGTGGSNYGYTF

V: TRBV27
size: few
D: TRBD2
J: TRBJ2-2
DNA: TGTGCCAGCAGTCCACTAGCGGGAGGCGGTCCCGGGGAGCTGTTTTTT
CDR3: CASSPLAGGGPGELFF

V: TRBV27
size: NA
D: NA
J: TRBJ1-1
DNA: TGTGCCAGCAGTTTTACCAGGGCGGTCACTGAAGCTTTCTTT
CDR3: CASSFTRAVTEAFF

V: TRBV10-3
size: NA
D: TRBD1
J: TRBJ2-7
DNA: TGTGCCACTAAAGGGACAGGTCTCGGGTCCTACGAGCAGTACTTC
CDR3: CATKGTGLGSYEQYF

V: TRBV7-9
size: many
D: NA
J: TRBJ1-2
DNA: TGTGCCAGCAGCTTCGTTGGAGAATTGAATGGCTACACCTTC
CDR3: CASSFVGELNGYTF

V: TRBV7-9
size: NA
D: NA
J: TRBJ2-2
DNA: TGTGGCCTCGTGGGTAGCACCTACACCGGGGAGCTGTTTTTT
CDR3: CGLVGSTYTGELFF

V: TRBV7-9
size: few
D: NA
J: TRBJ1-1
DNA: TGTGCCAGCAGCTTTAAAGGACCGAACACTGAAGCTTTCTTT
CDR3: CASSFKGPNTEAFF

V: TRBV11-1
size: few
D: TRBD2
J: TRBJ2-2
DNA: TGTGCCAGCAGCTTCCGCCGACTAGCGGGAGGGTTGACCGGGGAGCTGTTTTTT
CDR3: CASSFRRLAGGLTGELFF

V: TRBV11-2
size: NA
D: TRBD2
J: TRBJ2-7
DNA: TGTGCCAGCAGCTTAGTTCGGGGCGGGAGGGGAACCTACGAGCAGTACTTC
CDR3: CASSLVRGGRGTYEQYF

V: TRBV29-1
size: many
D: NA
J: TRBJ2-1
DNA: TGCAGTATCTTATCAGAGGTTGAGCAGTTCTTC
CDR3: CSILSEVEQFF

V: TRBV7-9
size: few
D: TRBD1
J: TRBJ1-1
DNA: TGTGCCAGCAGCCCAGCCGGGACAGGGAGGAACACTGAAGCTTTCTTT
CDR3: CASSPAGTGRNTEAFF

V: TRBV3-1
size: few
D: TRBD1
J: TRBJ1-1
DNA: TGTGCCAGCAGCCAAGGGGACAGGCGAACTTTCTTT
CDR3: CASSQGDRRTFF

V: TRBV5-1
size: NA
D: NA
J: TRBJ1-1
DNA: TGCGCGAGCAGCCCGGACGGGCCACTATACACTGAAGCTTTCTTT
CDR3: CASSPDGPLYTEAFF

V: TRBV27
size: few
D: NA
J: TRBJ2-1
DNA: TGTGCCAGCAGCGCCCCCGTTGCAAACAATGAGCAGTTCTTC
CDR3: CASSAPVANNEQFF

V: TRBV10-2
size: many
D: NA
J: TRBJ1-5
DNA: TGCGCCAGCAGTGAGTCAAGGGGATTTTACCCTTTGGGCAATCAGCCCCAGCATTTT
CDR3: CASSESRGFYPLGNQPQHF

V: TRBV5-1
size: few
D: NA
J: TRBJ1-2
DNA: TGCGCCAGCAGCTTGTACCCCTCGGGTCCTACCAGGCATGGCTACACCTTC
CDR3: CASSLYPSGPTRHGYTF

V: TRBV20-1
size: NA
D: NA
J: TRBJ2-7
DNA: TGCAGTGCTCCTCCTACAGGGACCTACGAGCAGTACTTC
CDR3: CSAPPTGTYEQYF

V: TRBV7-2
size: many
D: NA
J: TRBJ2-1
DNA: TGTGCCAGCAGCTTGAGGTCTACCTACAATGAGCAGTTCTTC
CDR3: CASSLRSTYNEQFF

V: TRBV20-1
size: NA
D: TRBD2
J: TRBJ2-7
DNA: TGCAGTGCTAGAGCCACTAGCGAGTCCTACGAGCAGTACTTC
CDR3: CSARATSESYEQYF

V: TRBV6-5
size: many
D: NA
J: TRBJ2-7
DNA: TGTGCCAGCAGTTACGCGGGACACTACGAGCAGTACTTC
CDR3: CASSYAGHYEQYF

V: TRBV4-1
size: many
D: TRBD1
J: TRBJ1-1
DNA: TGCGCCAGCAGCCTGACGACAGGGGTGGGCACTGAAGCTTTCTTT
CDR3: CASSLTTGVGTEAFF

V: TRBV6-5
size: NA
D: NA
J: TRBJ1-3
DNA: TGTGCCAGCAGTTACTCGCCCTCTGGAAACACCATATATTTT
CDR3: CASSYSPSGNTIYF

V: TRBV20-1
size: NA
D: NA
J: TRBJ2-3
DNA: TGCAGTGCTAGAGATCTGCCCATCACAGATACGCAGTATTTT
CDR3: CSARDLPITDTQYF

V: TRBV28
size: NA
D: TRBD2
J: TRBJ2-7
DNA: TGTGCCAGCGGTTCGGGAGGTTCCTACGAGCAGTACTTC
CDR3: CASGSGGSYEQYF

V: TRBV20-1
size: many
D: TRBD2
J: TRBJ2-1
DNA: TGCAGTGCTAGAGGCGGAGCGGGATACAATGAGCAGTTCTTC
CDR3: CSARGGAGYNEQFF

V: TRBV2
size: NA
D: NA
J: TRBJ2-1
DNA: TGTGCCAGCAATGAGGCCAGGGTTCGATACAATGAGCAGTTCTTC
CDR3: CASNEARVRYNEQFF

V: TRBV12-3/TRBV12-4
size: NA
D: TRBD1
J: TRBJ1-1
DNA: TGTGCCAGCAGTTTGGGACAGGGTGCAGCTTTCTTT
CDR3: CASSLGQGAAFF

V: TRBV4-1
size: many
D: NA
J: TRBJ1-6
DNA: TGCGCCAGCAGCCAAACCCGCCTTAGACGGGGCCTTAAGACACCCCTCCACTTT
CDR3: CASSQTRLRRGLKTPLHF